The T cell receptor (beta chain) under discussion was sequenced for a study of vaccination effects on CD4 cells after COVID-19. The table came from immunoSEQ multiplex PCR; TCRdb's copy has only in-frame clones and leaves some out. Of fewer than 30,000 clones listed, over 70% are singletons. Antigen-specific CD4+ T cells expanded by the ViraFEST assay with viral peptide pools were then sequenced. At the end of less than 12 days of culture, CD4+ T cells were isolated. Nobody among the vaccine recipients had prior SARS-CoV-2 infection (nucleocapsid antibodies were negative). In the case of this clone: Its target is not known.

Germline-derived CDR1 and CDR2 are LGHDT and YNNKEL (reference sequence). This CDR3 comprises 15 residues. The V and J ends lost 1 base and 0 bases respectively, with 7 bases between them. The chain is built from TRBV3-1 (or the pseudogene TRBV3-2) and TRBJ1-3; D is unresolved. The specimen comprised CD4+ T cells from PBMCs cultured with SARS-CoV-2 spike peptides, sampled before COVID-19 vaccination. The receptor was isolated from a human donor who received a COVID-19 vaccine. DNA of the CDR3: TGTGCCAGCAGCCAAGTAGGAGTCTCTGGAAACACCATATATTTT. Amino acids: CASSQVGVSGNTIYF.